This T cell receptor beta chain was obtained from a study of type 1 and type 2 diabetes patients (dated by TCRdb to between 2015 and 2016). Context from the whole study: Eight or nine type 1 diabetes patients, a few type 2 diabetes patients and about six nondiabetic controls, all recruited in China, made up the cohort. Type 2 diabetes patients were included as a disease comparison group for the type 1 diabetes patients. In the study, high-throughput sequencing was used to profile TCRbeta repertoires so that type 1 diabetes, type 2 diabetes and nondiabetic individuals could be compared. Across the study, CD4+ and CD8+ T cells were positively selected from PBMCs using CD4 or CD8 MicroBeads on MACS columns. Comparing approximately 21-cycle and roughly 25-cycle amplification showed similar V gene usage, suggesting similar primer efficiencies and random PCR bias. The whole study generated about 18 million paired-end reads. Sequencing of the TCRbeta libraries was paired-end and was performed on Illumina HiSeq 2000 or MiSeq instruments. Overall study results and their limits: Since just a limited number of T2D and control samples were sequenced, some T1D-only HECs might also appear in more T2D or control samples. Age and gender were not matched between study groups, possibly biasing interpretation. Type 2 diabetes patients had few highly-expanded CD4+ clones (median one), and those clones made up a median roughly 3.7% of reads. V and J gene usage patterns of type 2 diabetes and control samples were highly correlated, averaging roughly 0.97 between samples. Type 2 diabetes repertoires showed high diversity, significantly greater than type 1 diabetes repertoires in both CD4+ and CD8+ T cells.

CDR1 is given as ENHRY and CDR2 as SYGVKD, both from the germline V gene. V loses 2 bases of germline sequence and J loses 10 bases, and the interval between the two ends is 18 bases. Inclusive of the bounding cysteine and phenylalanine, the CDR3 is 16 residues long. Only CDR3 DNA is held: 48 bases, read in frame from base 1. Every diabetic patient fulfilled standard classification criteria for type 1 or type 2 diabetes, and glucose and C-peptide were evaluated using WHO-recommended methods. Donors with other autoimmune diseases or infections within the previous four weeks were excluded. From each participant, around 10 milliliters of peripheral blood were collected. PBMCs were isolated with LymphoPrep density separation. The reads were generated on an Illumina MiSeq. Genomic DNA from sorted T cell subsets served as template for TCRbeta CDR3 amplification. Multiplex PCR with 30 forward and 13 reverse primers amplified the TCRbeta CDR3 region. AMPure XP beads were used to purify the PCR products, after which a second roughly 25-cycle PCR added indices and adaptors. Before sequencing, libraries were gel-purified with the QIAquick Gel Extraction Kit. The study's own analysis went as follows. Paired-end reads were merged with FLASH and aligned to IMGT V, D and J germline references using IgBLAST. Reads with below 70% alignment identity to germline references were discarded, leaving 9.5 million to 13 million reads study-wide. Following IMGT definitions, CDR3 boundaries, reading frame and productivity were assigned. Clones at or above 1% of reads were defined as highly-expanded clones, and diversity was measured by normalized Shannon entropy. Group differences in Shannon entropy were tested with unpaired two-tailed t-tests. TCRdb took the public reads, trimmed them with fastp at Q25, ran MiXCR for clone calling and kept in-frame beta chains. Rows with a matching CDR3 protein are joined into one entry that keeps the most common DNA and genes. These V and J calls originate from TCRdb's pipeline instead of the authors' own analysis. In all, the sample holds a few hundred thousand distinct CDR3 sequences, and around 47% of those were seen once. The ten largest clonotypes hold around 15% of the sample.

On this clonotype: What antigen it recognizes has not been identified. The sample holds no much larger clone one base away, and base qualities are not on file.

The rearrangement joined TRBV10-3 to TRBJ1-6; tentative D gene TRBD1, with 6 bases matching. Sequenced sample: peripheral blood mononuclear cells (PBMCs). The receptor was isolated from a man aged 18 to 30 with type 2 diabetes. CDR3 protein: CAISESEGGIGSPLHF. Here is the DNA: TGTGCCATCAGTGAGAGTGAAGGGGGGATAGGGTCACCCCTCCACTTT.